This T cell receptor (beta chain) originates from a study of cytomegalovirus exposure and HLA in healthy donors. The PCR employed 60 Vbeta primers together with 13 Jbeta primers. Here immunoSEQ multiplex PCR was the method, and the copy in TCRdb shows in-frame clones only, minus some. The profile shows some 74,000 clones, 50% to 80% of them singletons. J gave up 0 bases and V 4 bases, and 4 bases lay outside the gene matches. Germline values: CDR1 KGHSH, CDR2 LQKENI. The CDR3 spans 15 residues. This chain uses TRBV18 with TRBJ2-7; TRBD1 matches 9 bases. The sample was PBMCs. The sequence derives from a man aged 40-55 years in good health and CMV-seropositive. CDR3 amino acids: CASSQGQGLSYEQYF. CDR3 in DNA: TGTGCCAGCTCACAGGGACAGGGACTCTCCTACGAGCAGTACTTC.